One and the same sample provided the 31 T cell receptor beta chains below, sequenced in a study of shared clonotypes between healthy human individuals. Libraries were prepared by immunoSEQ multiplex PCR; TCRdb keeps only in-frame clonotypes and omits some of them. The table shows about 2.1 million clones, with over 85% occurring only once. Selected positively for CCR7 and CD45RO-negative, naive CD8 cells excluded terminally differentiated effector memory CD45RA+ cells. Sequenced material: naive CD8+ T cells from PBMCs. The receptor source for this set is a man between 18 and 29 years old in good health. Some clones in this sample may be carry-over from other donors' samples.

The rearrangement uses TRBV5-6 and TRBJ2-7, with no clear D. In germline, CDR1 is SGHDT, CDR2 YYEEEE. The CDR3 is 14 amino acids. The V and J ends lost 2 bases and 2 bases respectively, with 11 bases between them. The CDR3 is CASSFSPSTYEQYF. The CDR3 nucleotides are TGTGCCAGCAGCTTCTCACCAAGTACCTACGAGCAGTACTTC.

The CDR3 region has the DNA TGTGCCTGGAGTGTATTGGGTCGCGGTGAGCAGTTCTTC. Translated, it gives CAWSVLGRGEQFF. The chain carries TRBV30 and TRBJ2-1, with D unclear. V lost 0 bases and J 9 bases, leaving 12 bases between the germline ends. Germline CDR1 and CDR2: GTSNPN and SVGIG (reference sequence). This CDR3 is 13 amino acids long.

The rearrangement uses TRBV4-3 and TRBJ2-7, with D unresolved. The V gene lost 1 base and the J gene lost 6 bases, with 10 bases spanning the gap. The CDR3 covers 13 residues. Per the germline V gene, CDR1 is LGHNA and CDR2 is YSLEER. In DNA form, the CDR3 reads TGCGCCAGCAGCCAAGCGTTGGGCCGCGAGCAGTACTTC. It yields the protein CASSQALGREQYF.

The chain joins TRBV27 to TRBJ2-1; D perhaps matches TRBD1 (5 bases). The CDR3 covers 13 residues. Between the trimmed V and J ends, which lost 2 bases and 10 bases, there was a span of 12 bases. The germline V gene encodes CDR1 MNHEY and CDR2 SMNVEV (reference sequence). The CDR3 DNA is TGTGCCAGCAGTTTAGTACAGGCAGGGGAGCAGTTCTTC. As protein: CASSLVQAGEQFF.

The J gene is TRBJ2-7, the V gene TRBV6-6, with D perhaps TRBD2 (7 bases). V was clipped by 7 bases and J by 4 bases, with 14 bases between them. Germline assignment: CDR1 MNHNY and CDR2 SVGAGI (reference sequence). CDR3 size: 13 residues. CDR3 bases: TGTGCCAGCACCTCCAGCGGGACATACGAGCAGTACTTC. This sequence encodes CASTSSGTYEQYF.

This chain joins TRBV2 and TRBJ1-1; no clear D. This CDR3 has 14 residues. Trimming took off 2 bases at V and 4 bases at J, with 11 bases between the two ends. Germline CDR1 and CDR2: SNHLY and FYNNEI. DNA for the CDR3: TGTGCCAGCAGTGAAATAGGCTCCGGCACTGAAGCTTTCTTT. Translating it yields CASSEIGSGTEAFF.

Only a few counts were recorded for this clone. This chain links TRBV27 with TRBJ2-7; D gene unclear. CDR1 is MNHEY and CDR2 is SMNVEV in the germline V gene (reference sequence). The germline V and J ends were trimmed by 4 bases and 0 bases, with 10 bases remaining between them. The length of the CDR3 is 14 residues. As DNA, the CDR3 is TGTGCCAGCAGTTCTCGTTCAACCTCCTACGAGCAGTACTTC. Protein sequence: CASSSRSTSYEQYF.

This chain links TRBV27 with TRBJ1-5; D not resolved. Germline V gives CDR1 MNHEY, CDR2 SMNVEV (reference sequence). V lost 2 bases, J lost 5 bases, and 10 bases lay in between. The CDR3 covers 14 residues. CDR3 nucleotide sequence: TGTGCCAGCAGTTTAAGGTCCCGGGATCAGCCCCAGCATTTT. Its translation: CASSLRSRDQPQHF.

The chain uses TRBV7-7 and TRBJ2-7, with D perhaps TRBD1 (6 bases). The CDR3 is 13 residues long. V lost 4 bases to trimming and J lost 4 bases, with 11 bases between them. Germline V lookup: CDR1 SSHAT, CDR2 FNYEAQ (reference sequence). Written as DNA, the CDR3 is TGTGCCAGCAGCTCAGGGGTGGGGTACGAGCAGTACTTC. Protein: CASSSGVGYEQYF.

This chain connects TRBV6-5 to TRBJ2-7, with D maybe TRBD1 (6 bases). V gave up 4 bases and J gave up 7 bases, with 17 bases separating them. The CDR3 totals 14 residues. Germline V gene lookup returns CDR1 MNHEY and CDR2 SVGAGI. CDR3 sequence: CASSSRQAPGEQYF. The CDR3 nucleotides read TGTGCCAGCAGTTCCCGACAGGCCCCGGGGGAGCAGTACTTC.

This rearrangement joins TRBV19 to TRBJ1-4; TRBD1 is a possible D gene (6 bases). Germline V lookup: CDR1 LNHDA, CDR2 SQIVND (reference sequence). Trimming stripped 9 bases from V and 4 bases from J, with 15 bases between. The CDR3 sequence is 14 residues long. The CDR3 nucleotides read TGTGCCAGACGGGGGGGGCACGGTAATGAAAAACTGTTTTTT. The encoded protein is CARRGGHGNEKLFF.

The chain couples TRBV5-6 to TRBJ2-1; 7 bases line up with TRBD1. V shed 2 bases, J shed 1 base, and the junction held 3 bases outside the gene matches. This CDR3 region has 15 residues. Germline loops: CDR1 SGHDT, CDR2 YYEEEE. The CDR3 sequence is CASSFRQGSYNEQFF. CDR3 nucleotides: TGTGCCAGCAGCTTCCGACAGGGTTCCTACAATGAGCAGTTCTTC.

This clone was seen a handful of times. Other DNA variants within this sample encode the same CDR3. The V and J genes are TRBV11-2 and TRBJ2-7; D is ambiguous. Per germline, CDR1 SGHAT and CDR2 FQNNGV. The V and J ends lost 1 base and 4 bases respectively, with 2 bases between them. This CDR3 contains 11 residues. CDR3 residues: CASSLVYEQYF. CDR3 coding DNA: TGTGCCAGCAGCTTAGTATACGAGCAGTACTTC.

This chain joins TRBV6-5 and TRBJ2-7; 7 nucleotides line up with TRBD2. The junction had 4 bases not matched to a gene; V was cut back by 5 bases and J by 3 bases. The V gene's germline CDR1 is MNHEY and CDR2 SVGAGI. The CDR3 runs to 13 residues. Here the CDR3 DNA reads TGTGCCAGCAGTCTGGGGGGGGTCTACGAGCAGTACTTC. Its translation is CASSLGGVYEQYF.

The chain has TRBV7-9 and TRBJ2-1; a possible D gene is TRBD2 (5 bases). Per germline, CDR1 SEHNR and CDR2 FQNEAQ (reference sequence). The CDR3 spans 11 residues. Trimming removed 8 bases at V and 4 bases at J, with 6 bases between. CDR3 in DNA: TGTGCCAGCTGGGAGTACAATGAGCAGTTCTTC. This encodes CASWEYNEQFF.

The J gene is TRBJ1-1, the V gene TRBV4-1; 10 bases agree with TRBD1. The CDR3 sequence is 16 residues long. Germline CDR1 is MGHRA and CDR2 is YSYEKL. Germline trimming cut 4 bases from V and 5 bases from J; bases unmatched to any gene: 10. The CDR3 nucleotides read TGCGCCAGCAGCCGGACGCCCGGGACAGGGGATACTGAAGCTTTCTTT. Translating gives CASSRTPGTGDTEAFF.

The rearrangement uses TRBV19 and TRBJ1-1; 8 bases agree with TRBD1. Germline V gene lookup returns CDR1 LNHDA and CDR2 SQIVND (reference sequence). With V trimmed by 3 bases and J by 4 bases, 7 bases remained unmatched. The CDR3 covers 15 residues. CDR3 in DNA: TGTGCCAGTAGTATTTCCAGGGGGCTGAGCACTGAAGCTTTCTTT. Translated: CASSISRGLSTEAFF.

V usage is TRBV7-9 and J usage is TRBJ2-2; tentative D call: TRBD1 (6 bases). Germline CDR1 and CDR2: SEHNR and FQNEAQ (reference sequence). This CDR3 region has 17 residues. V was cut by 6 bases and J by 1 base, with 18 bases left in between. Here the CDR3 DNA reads TGTGCCAGCAGTTTCAGTATGGGGGCAATGAACACCGGGGAGCTGTTTTTT. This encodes CASSFSMGAMNTGELFF. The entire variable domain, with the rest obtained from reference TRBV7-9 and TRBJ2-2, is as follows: DTGVSQNPRHKITKRGQNVTFRCDPISEHNRLYWYRQTLGQGPEFLTYFQNEAQLEKSRLLSDRFSAERPKGSFSTLEIQRTEQGDSAMYLCASSFSMGAMNTGELFFGEGSRLTVL.

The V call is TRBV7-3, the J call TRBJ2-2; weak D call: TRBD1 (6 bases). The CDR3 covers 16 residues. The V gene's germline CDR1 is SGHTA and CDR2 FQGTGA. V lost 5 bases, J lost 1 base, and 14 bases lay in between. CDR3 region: CASSPKWTENTGELFF. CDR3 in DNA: TGTGCCAGCAGCCCGAAGTGGACAGAGAACACCGGGGAGCTGTTTTTT.

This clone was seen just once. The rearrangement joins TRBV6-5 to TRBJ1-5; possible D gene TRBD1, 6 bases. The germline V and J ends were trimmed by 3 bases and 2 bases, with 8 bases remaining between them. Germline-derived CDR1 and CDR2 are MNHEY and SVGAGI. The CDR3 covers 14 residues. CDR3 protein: CASSYQGRNQPQHF. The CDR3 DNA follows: TGTGCCAGCAGTTATCAGGGGCGCAATCAGCCCCAGCATTTT.

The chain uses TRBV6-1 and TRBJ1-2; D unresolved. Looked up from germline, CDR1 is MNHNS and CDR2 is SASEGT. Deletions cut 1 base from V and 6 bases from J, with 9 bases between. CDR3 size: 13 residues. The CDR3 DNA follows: TGTGCCAGCAGTGAAGAGTCTTGGGATGGCTACACCTTC. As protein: CASSEESWDGYTF.

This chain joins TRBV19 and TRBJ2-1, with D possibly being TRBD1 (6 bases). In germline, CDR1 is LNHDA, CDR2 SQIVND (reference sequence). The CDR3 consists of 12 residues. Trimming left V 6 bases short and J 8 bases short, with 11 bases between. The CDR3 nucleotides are TGTGCCAGTAGCTCCCCAGGGGATGAGCAGTTCTTC. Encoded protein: CASSSPGDEQFF. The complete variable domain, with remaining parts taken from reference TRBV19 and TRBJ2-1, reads DGGITQSPKYLFRKEGQNVTLSCEQNLNHDAMYWYRQDPGQGLRLIYYSQIVNDFQKGDIAEGYSVSREKKESFPLTVTSAQKNPTAFYLCASSSPGDEQFFGPGTRLTVL.

In DNA, the CDR3 is TGTGCCAGCAGTTTATTCGGCCCCGCCAATGAGCAGTTCTTC. It codes for CASSLFGPANEQFF. This chain connects TRBV27 to TRBJ2-1, with unresolved D. The length of the CDR3 is 14 residues. The V and J ends lost 1 base and 6 bases respectively, with 10 bases between them. Germline assignment: CDR1 MNHEY and CDR2 SMNVEV (reference sequence).

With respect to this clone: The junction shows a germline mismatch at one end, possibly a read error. CDR3 region: CASSLDPAKGLLDF. The DNA of the CDR3 is TGTGCCAGCAGCTTAGACCCCGCCAAGGGCCTACTTGACTTC. V gene TRBV13 combines with J gene TRBJ2-5; D is unresolved. Germline V gene lookup returns CDR1 PRHDT and CDR2 FYEKMQ (reference sequence). The CDR3 has 14 amino acids.

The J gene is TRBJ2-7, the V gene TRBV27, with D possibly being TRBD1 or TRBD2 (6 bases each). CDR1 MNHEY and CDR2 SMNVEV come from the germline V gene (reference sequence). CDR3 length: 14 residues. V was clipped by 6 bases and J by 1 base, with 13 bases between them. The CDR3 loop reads CASRTRGGSYEQYF. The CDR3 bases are TGTGCCAGCAGGACCCGAGGGGGGTCCTACGAGCAGTACTTC.

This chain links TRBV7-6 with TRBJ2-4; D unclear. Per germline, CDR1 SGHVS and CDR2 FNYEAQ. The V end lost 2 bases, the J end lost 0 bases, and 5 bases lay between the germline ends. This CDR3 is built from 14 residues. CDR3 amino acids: CASSLSLAKNIQYF. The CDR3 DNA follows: TGTGCCAGCAGCTTAAGCCTAGCCAAAAACATTCAGTACTTC.

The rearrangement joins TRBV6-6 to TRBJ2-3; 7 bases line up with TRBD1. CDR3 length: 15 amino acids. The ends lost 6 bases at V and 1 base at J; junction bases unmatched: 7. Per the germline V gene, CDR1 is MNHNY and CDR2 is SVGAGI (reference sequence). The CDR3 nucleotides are TGTGCCAGCAGATCGGGACAGTGGGGCACAGATACGCAGTATTTT. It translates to CASRSGQWGTDTQYF.

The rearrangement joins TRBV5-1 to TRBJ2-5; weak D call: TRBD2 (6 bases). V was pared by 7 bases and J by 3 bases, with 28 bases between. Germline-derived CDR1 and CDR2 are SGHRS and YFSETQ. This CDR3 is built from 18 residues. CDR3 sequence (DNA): TGCGCCAGCCTCCCCCGGGCTAGCGAGTGGGGACCCAAAGAGACCCAGTACTTC. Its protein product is CASLPRASEWGPKETQYF. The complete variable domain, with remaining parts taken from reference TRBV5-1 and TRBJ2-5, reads KAGVTQTPRYLIKTRGQQVTLSCSPISGHRSVSWYQQTPGQGLQFLFEYFSETQRNKGNFPGRFSGRQFSNSRSEMNVSTLELGDSALYLCASLPRASEWGPKETQYFGPGTRLLVL.

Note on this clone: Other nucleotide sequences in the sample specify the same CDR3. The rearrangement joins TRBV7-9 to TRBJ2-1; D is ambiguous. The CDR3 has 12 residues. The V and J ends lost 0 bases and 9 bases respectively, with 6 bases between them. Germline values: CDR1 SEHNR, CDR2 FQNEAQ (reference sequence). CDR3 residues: CASSLAVGEQFF. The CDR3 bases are TGTGCCAGCAGCTTAGCGGTCGGTGAGCAGTTCTTC.

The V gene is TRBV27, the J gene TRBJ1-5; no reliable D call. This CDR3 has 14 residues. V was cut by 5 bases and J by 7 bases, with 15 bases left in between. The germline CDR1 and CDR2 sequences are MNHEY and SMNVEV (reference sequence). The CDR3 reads CASSPIGIGQPQHF. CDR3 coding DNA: TGTGCCAGCAGTCCAATTGGGATCGGACAGCCCCAGCATTTT.

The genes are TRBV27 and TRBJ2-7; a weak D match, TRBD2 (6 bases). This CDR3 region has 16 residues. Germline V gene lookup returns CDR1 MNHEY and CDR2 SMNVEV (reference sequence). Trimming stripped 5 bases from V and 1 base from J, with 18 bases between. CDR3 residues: CASSRVRVRGSYEQYF. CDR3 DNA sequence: TGTGCCAGCAGTCGGGTCCGGGTCCGGGGGTCCTACGAGCAGTACTTC.